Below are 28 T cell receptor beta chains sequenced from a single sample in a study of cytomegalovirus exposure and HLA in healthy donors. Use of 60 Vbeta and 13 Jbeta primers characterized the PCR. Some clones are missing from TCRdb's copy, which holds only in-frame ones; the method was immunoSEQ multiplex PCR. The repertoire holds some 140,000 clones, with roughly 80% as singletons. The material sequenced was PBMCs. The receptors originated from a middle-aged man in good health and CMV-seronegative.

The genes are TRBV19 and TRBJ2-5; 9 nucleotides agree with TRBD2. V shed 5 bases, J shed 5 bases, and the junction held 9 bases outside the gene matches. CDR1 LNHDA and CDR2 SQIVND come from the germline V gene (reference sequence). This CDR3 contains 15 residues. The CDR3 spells CASSPRGSGGETQYF. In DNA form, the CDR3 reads TGTGCCAGTAGTCCCCGGGGGAGCGGGGGGGAGACCCAGTACTTC.

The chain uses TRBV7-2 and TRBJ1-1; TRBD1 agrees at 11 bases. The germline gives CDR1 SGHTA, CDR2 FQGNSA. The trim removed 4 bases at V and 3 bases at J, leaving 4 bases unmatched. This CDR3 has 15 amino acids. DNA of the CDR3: TGTGCCAGCAGCTCCGCGGGACAGGGGGACACTGAAGCTTTCTTT. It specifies CASSSAGQGDTEAFF.

The CDR3 bases are TGCGCCAGCAGCGATTCGACTAGCGGGGGATCCACAGATACGCAGTATTTT. It translates to CASSDSTSGGSTDTQYF. The chain is built from TRBV5-1 and TRBJ2-3; the match to TRBD2 covers 12 bases. Germline V gives CDR1 SGHRS, CDR2 YFSETQ. Trimming removed 4 bases from V and 2 bases from J; junction bases left unmatched: 8. This CDR3 is built from 17 residues.

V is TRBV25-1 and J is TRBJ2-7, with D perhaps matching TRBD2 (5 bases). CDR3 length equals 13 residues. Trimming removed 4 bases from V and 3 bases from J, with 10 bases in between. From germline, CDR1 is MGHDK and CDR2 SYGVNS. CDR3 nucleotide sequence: TGTGCCAGCAGTGCCAGCGGCGGCTACGAGCAGTACTTC. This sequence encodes CASSASGGYEQYF.

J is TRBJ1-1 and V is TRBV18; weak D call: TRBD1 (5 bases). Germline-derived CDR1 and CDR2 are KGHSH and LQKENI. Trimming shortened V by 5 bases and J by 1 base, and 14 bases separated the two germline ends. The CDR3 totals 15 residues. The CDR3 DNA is TGTGCCAGCTCAACTACGGGACTTGAGAACACTGAAGCTTTCTTT. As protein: CASSTTGLENTEAFF.

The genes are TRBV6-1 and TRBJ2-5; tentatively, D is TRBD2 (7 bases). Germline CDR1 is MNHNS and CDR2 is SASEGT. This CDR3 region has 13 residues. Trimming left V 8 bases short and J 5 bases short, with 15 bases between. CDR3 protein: CASEAGARETQYF. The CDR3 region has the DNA TGTGCCAGCGAGGCGGGGGCGCGTGAGACCCAGTACTTC.

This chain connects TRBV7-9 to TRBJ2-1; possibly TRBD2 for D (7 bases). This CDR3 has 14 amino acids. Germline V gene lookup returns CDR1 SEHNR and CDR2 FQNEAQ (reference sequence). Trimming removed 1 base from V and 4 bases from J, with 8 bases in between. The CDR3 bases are TGTGCCAGCAGCTTAGAGGGGGGGTACAATGAGCAGTTCTTC. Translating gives CASSLEGGYNEQFF.

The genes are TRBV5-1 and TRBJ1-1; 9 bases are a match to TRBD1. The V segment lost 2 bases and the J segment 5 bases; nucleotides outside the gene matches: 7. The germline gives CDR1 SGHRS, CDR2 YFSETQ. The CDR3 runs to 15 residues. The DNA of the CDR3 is TGCGCCAGCAGCTTACAGGGGGCTGATGGAACTGAAGCTTTCTTT. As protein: CASSLQGADGTEAFF.

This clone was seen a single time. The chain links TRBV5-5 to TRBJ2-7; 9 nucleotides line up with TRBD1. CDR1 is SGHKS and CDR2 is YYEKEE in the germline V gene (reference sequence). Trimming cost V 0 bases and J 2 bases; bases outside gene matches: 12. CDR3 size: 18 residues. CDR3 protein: CASSLALGQGLIAYEQYF. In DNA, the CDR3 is TGTGCCAGCAGCTTGGCCCTGGGACAGGGACTCATCGCCTACGAGCAGTACTTC.

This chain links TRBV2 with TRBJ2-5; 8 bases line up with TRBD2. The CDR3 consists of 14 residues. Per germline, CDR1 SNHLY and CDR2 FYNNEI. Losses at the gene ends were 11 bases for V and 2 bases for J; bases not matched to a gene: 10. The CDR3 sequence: CAVREGTLQETQYF. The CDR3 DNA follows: TGTGCCGTCCGGGAGGGGACCCTACAAGAGACCCAGTACTTC.

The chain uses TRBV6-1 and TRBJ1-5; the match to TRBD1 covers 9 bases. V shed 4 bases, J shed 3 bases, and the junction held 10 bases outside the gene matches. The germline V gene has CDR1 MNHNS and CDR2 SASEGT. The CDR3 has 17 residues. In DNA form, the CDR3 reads TGTGCCAGCAGTGTCTTCCGGGACAGGGCTCACAATCAGCCCCAGCATTTT. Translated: CASSVFRDRAHNQPQHF.

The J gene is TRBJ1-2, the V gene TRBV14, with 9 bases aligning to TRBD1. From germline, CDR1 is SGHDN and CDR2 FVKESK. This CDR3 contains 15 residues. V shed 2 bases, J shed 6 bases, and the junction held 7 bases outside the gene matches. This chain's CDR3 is CASSQLDRGTDGYTF. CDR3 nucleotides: TGTGCCAGCAGCCAACTTGACAGGGGGACAGATGGCTACACCTTC.

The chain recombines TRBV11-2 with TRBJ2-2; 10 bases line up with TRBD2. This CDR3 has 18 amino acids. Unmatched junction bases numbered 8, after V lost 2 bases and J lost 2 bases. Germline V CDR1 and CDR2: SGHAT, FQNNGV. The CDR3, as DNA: TGTGCCAGCAGCTTATACCCTCGGACTAGCGGTAACACCGGGGAGCTGTTTTTT. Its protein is CASSLYPRTSGNTGELFF.

The CDR3 sequence: CASSLGTPHSYEQYF. The CDR3 DNA sequence: TGTGCCAGCAGCCTCGGGACTCCTCACTCCTACGAGCAGTACTTC. J is TRBJ2-7 and V is TRBV4-2; perhaps TRBD2 as D (6 bases). The CDR3 consists of 15 residues. Looked up from germline, CDR1 is LGHNA and CDR2 is YNFKEQ. Between the trimmed V and J ends, which lost 4 bases and 0 bases, there was a span of 13 bases.

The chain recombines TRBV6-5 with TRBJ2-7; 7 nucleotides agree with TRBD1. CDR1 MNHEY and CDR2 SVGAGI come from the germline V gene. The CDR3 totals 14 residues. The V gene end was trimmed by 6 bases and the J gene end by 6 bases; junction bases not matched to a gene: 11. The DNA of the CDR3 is TGTGCCAGCAGCCAGACAGGGTTGGTACGCGAGCAGTACTTC. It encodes CASSQTGLVREQYF.

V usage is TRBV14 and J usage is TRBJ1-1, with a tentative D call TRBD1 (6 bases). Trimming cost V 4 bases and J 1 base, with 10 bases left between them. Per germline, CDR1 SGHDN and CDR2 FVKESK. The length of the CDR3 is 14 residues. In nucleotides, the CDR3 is TGTGCCAGCAGCCGCTCCAGGGGGAACACTGAAGCTTTCTTT. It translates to CASSRSRGNTEAFF.

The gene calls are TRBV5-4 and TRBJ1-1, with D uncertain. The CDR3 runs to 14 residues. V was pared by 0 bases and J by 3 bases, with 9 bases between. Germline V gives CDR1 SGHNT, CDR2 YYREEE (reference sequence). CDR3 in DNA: TGTGCCAGCAGCTTGGGGCAGAGGGACACTGAAGCTTTCTTT. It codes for CASSLGQRDTEAFF.

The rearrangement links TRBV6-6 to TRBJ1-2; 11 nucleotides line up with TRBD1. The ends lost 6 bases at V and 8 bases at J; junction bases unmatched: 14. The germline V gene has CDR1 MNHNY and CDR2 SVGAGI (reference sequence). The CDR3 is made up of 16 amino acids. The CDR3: CASSRRAGTGGFGYTF. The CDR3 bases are TGTGCCAGCAGCCGACGGGCCGGGACAGGGGGTTTCGGCTACACCTTC.

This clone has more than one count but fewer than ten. The CDR3 reads CASSFAGTGQGEQYF. CDR3 sequence (DNA): TGTGCCAGCAGTTTCGCCGGGACAGGCCAGGGGGAGCAGTACTTC. The gene calls are TRBV6-5 and TRBJ2-7, with 8 bases that match TRBD1. Trimming took 4 bases from V and 7 from J; bases not matched to a gene: 12. CDR1 is MNHEY and CDR2 is SVGAGI in the germline V gene. CDR3 size: 15 residues.

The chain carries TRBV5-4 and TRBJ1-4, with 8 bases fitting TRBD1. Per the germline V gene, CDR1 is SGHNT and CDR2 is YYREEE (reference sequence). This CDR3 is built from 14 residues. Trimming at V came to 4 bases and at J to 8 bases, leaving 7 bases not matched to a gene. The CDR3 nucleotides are TGTGCCAGCAGCAGAACAGGGGGAAGCGAAAAACTGTTTTTT. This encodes CASSRTGGSEKLFF.

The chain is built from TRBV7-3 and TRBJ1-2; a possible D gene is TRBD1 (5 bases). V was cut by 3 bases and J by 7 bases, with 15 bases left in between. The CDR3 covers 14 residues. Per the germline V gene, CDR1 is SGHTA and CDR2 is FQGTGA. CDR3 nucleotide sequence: TGTGCCAGCAGCTTGAACGGTCAGGGAGGTGGCTACACCTTC. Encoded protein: CASSLNGQGGGYTF.

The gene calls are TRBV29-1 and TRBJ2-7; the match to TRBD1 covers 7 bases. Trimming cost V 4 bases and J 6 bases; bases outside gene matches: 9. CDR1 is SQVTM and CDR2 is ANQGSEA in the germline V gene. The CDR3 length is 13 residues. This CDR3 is CSVGRDSPAEQYF. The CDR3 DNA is TGCAGCGTTGGCCGGGACAGCCCTGCCGAGCAGTACTTC.

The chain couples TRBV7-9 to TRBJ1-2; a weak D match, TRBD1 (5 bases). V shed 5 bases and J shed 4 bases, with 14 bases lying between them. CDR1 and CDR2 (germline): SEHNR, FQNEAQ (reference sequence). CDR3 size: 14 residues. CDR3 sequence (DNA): TGTGCCAGCAGCCCTGGGCCAGGGTCCTATGGCTACACCTTC. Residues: CASSPGPGSYGYTF.

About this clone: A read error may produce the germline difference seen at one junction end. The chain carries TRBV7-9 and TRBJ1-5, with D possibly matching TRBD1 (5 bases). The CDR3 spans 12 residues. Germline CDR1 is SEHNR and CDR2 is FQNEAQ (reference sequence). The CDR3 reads CSSSLLGGAQHF. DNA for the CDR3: TGTTCCAGCAGCTTATTGGGGGGAGCCCAGCATTTT.

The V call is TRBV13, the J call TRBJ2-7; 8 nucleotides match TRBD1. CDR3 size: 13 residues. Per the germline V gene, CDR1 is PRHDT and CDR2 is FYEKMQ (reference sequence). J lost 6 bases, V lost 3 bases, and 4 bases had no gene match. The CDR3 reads CASSLTGAAEQYF. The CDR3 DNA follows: TGTGCCAGCAGCTTGACAGGGGCTGCCGAGCAGTACTTC.

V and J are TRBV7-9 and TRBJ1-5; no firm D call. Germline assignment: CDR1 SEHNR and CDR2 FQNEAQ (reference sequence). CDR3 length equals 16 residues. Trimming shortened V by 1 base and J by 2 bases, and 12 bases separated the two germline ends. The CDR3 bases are TGTGCCAGCAGCTTAGGGTCGGGGTTCGGCAATCAGCCCCAGCATTTT. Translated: CASSLGSGFGNQPQHF. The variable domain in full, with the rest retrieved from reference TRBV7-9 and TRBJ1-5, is DTGVSQNPRHKITKRGQNVTFRCDPISEHNRLYWYRQTLGQGPEFLTYFQNEAQLEKSRLLSDRFSAERPKGSFSTLEIQRTEQGDSAMYLCASSLGSGFGNQPQHFGDGTRLSIL.

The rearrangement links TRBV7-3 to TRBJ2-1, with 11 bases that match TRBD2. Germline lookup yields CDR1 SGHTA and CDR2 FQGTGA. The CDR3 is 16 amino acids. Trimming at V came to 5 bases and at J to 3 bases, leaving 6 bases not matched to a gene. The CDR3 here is CASSPYTSGSYNEQFF. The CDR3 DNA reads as TGTGCCAGCAGCCCATATACTAGCGGGAGCTACAATGAGCAGTTCTTC.

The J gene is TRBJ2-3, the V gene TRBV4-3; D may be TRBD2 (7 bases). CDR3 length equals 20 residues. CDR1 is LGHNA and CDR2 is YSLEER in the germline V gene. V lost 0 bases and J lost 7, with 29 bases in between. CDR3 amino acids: CASSQETVSGGAASGHTQYF. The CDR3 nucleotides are TGCGCCAGCAGCCAAGAAACTGTGAGTGGGGGGGCGGCCTCCGGTCATACGCAGTATTTT.